These T cell receptor beta chains were read from a single sample in a study of shared clonotypes between healthy human individuals. Measured with immunoSEQ multiplex PCR; TCRdb has only the in-frame clones, and not every one. The sample gives 740,000 or so clones, around 78% of which show up once; around 1.8% is in the top ten. Material: memory CD4+ T cells sorted from blood. These receptors came from a woman in her 30s in good health. CDR3s include the opening cysteine and the closing phenylalanine or tryptophan. Fields, in order: clone size, J gene, V gene, CDR3 length, D gene, CDR3 protein, CDR3 DNA. D genes are given only for firm matches. The size entry is marked missing in some rows and otherwise reads once, few, many or a size class.

>.|TRBJ2-1|TRBV19|13|.
CASSQISYNEQFF
TGTGCCAGTAGTCAGATCTCCTACAATGAGCAGTTCTTC
>.|TRBJ1-4|TRBV19|15|TRBD1
CASSTRGQVNEKLFF
TGTGCCAGTAGTACCCGGGGACAGGTTAATGAAAAACTGTTTTTT
>.|TRBJ2-5|TRBV5-5|19|TRBD1
CASSLNVRDRALGEETQYF
TGTGCCAGCAGCCTAAACGTCCGGGACAGGGCTTTAGGGGAAGAGACCCAGTACTTC
>once|TRBJ2-5|TRBV28|16|.
CASSLPFRAGKETQYF
TGTGCCAGCAGTTTACCGTTTCGGGCAGGGAAGGAGACCCAGTACTTC
>.|TRBJ2-1|TRBV7-9|17|TRBD1
CASSRASGGTGTNEQFF
TGTGCCAGCAGCCGGGCGAGTGGGGGGACAGGGACAAATGAGCAGTTCTTC
>few|TRBJ2-2|TRBV9|15|TRBD2
CASSEEGLMVGELFF
TGTGCCAGCAGCGAGGAGGGACTAATGGTCGGGGAGCTGTTTTTT
>once|TRBJ1-1|TRBV7-9|15|.
CASSQFGARGLEAFF
TGTGCCAGCAGCCAATTCGGGGCCCGCGGCCTTGAAGCTTTCTTT
>.|TRBJ1-2|TRBV5-4|14|.
CASSLAGGSYGYTF
TGTGCCAGCAGCTTGGCGGGGGGCTCCTATGGCTACACCTTC
>.|TRBJ2-7|TRBV27|15|.
CASSFLGGVGYEQYF
TGTGCCAGCAGTTTTCTGGGGGGAGTGGGGTACGAGCAGTACTTC
>few|TRBJ1-4|TRBV2|15|.
CASKAGLAEGEKLFF
TGTGCCAGCAAGGCAGGGTTGGCGGAAGGGGAAAAACTGTTTTTT
>few|TRBJ2-7|TRBV27|15|.
CASSLGLFTSYEQYF
TGTGCCAGCAGTTTGGGACTTTTTACCTCCTACGAGCAGTACTTC
>.|TRBJ2-1|TRBV5-1|18|.
CASSGRGTPPGSYNEQFF
TGCGCCAGCAGCGGCCGTGGAACCCCCCCGGGATCCTACAATGAGCAGTTCTTC
>many|TRBJ2-7|TRBV18|17|.
CASSPVTGIGGGYEQYF
TGTGCCAGCTCACCAGTGACAGGAATAGGCGGGGGCTACGAGCAGTACTTC
>.|TRBJ1-1|TRBV7-6|13|.
CASSSQSDTEAFF
TGTGCCAGCAGCTCCCAGTCCGACACTGAAGCTTTCTTT
>.|TRBJ1-1|TRBV10-1|13|.
CASSKNVNTEAFF
TGCGCCAGCAGCAAAAACGTGAACACTGAAGCTTTCTTT
>.|TRBJ1-2|TRBV28|13|.
CASLRTDNYGYTF
TGTGCCAGCTTGAGGACGGATAACTATGGCTACACCTTC
>.|TRBJ2-2|TRBV14|12|.
CASSLNTGELFF
TGTGCCAGCAGCCTAAACACCGGGGAGCTGTTTTTT
>few|TRBJ1-2|TRBV7-2|11|.
CASSLTSGYTF
TGTGCCAGCAGCTTAACCTCGGGCTACACCTTC
>.|TRBJ2-1|TRBV15|15|TRBD2
CATSSSGRDYNEQFF
TGTGCCACCAGCAGTAGCGGGAGGGATTACAATGAGCAGTTCTTC
>.|TRBJ2-1|TRBV28|15|TRBD2
CASSSPLAVVDEQFF
TGTGCCAGCAGTTCACCCCTAGCGGTTGTGGATGAGCAGTTCTTC
>.|TRBJ2-3|TRBV11-3|17|.
CASSPGGSGSRKRTQYF
TGTGCCAGCAGCCCAGGGGGGAGCGGGAGTAGGAAGAGGACGCAGTATTTT
>few|TRBJ1-1|TRBV9|13|.
CASTGGVPSEAFF
TGTGCCAGCACCGGAGGGGTCCCCAGTGAAGCTTTCTTT
>.|TRBJ2-7|TRBV7-9|14|TRBD2
CASSLGLAGYEQYF
TGTGCCAGCAGTTTGGGACTAGCAGGTTACGAGCAGTACTTC
>.|TRBJ1-5|TRBV30|14|TRBD1
CAWSADRGNQPQHF
TGTGCCTGGAGCGCGGACAGGGGCAATCAGCCCCAGCATTTT
>.|TRBJ2-5|TRBV9|13|.
CASSVGQEETQYF
TGTGCCAGCAGCGTAGGTCAGGAAGAGACCCAGTACTTC
>.|TRBJ2-3|TRBV14|14|.
CARGGDSNTDTQYF
TGTGCCAGAGGAGGGGACAGCAACACAGATACGCAGTATTTT
>once|TRBJ1-3|TRBV7-8|15|.
CASSLASGPGNTIYF
TGTGCCAGCAGCTTAGCATCGGGGCCTGGAAACACCATATATTTT
>.|TRBJ2-7|TRBV5-4|14|.
CAITKGPNSYEQYF
TGTGCCATCACCAAAGGACCAAACTCCTACGAGCAGTACTTC
>.|TRBJ2-2|TRBV7-9|17|TRBD2
CASSFGSGRAYTGELFF
TGTGCCAGCAGCTTTGGTAGCGGGAGGGCCTATACCGGGGAGCTGTTTTTT
>.|TRBJ1-2|TRBV6-5|13|.
CASSTTGYYGYTF
TGTGCCAGCAGTACTACAGGGTACTATGGCTACACCTTC
>.|TRBJ2-7|TRBV30|13|.
CAWSPGDYYEQYF
TGTGCCTGGAGTCCAGGGGATTACTACGAGCAGTACTTC
>.|TRBJ2-1|TRBV11-3|15|.
CASSHSDGTDNEQFF
TGTGCCAGCAGTCATTCGGACGGGACCGACAATGAGCAGTTCTTC
>.|TRBJ2-7|TRBV25-1|16|TRBD1
CASSETGTGGPYEQYF
TGTGCCAGCAGTGAGACCGGGACAGGGGGACCCTACGAGCAGTACTTC
>.|TRBJ1-5|TRBV7-8|16|.
CASSKRQRPSNQPQHF
TGTGCCAGCAGCAAACGACAGCGCCCTAGCAATCAGCCCCAGCATTTT
>.|TRBJ2-5|TRBV29-1|14|TRBD2
CSARLAGERETQYF
TGCAGCGCTAGACTAGCGGGAGAACGAGAGACCCAGTACTTC
>.|TRBJ1-5|TRBV5-1|16|.
CASPFGLDAGNQPQHF
TGCGCCAGCCCATTCGGGCTAGACGCGGGCAATCAGCCCCAGCATTTT
>few|TRBJ2-3|TRBV5-1|16|TRBD2
CASSTSTSGGTDTQYF
TGCGCCAGCAGCACTTCCACTAGCGGGGGCACAGATACGCAGTATTTT
>many|TRBJ2-7|TRBV6-6|15|TRBD2
CASSRSGISSYEQYF
TGTGCCAGCAGTCGGAGCGGGATTAGTTCCTACGAGCAGTACTTC
>many|TRBJ1-5|TRBV2|14|TRBD1
CASSGDRENQPQHF
TGTGCCAGCAGTGGAGACAGGGAGAATCAGCCCCAGCATTTT
>.|TRBJ2-3|TRBV28|17|TRBD2
CASSSTRLALSTDTQYF
TGTGCCAGCAGTTCAACCCGACTAGCGTTAAGCACAGATACGCAGTATTTT
>.|TRBJ1-5|TRBV30|14|TRBD1
CAWSRDRGLGPQHF
TGTGCCTGGAGCCGGGACAGGGGGCTAGGGCCCCAGCATTTT
>once|TRBJ2-5|TRBV27|17|TRBD2
CASSQTLVLAGGETQYF
TGTGCCAGCAGCCAAACCCTCGTCCTAGCGGGAGGTGAGACCCAGTACTTC
>.|TRBJ2-1|TRBV5-1|16|TRBD2
CASSQGTSGYYNEQFF
TGCGCCAGCAGCCAGGGGACTAGCGGGTACTACAATGAGCAGTTCTTC
>.|TRBJ2-7|TRBV6-5|13|.
CATGLDRVYEQYF
TGTGCCACCGGGTTAGACAGAGTCTACGAGCAGTACTTC
>few|TRBJ2-5|TRBV29-1|13|.
CSVEYDFWETQYF
TGCAGCGTTGAATACGACTTTTGGGAGACCCAGTACTTC
>few|TRBJ2-3|TRBV25-1|16|TRBD1
CASTHPLGQGRDTQYF
TGTGCCAGCACTCACCCCTTGGGACAGGGGAGAGATACGCAGTATTTT
>.|TRBJ1-4|TRBV28|14|.
CASARGGTNEKLFF
TGTGCCAGCGCTCGGGGGGGGACTAATGAAAAACTGTTTTTT
>.|TRBJ1-4|TRBV11-2|17|.
CASSLDLPAATNEKLFF
TGTGCCAGCAGCTTAGATCTCCCTGCTGCAACTAATGAAAAACTGTTTTTT
>.|TRBJ2-5|TRBV28|14|TRBD1
CASRRTGLGETQYF
TGTGCCAGCAGACGGACAGGGCTAGGAGAGACCCAGTACTTC
>.|TRBJ2-2|TRBV18|15|.
CASSPPSPNTGELFF
TGTGCCAGCTCACCACCGTCACCGAACACCGGGGAGCTGTTTTTT
>few|TRBJ1-1|TRBV7-2|15|.
CASSLGPGLRTEAFF
TGTGCCAGCAGCTTAGGGCCAGGGTTACGTACTGAAGCTTTCTTT
>.|TRBJ1-1|TRBV19|14|TRBD1
CASSIQGAGTEAFF
TGTGCCAGTAGTATACAGGGGGCAGGGACTGAAGCTTTCTTT
>.|TRBJ2-3|TRBV7-3|13|.
CASSPRNSDTQYF
TGTGCCAGCAGCCCAAGGAACAGTGATACGCAGTATTTT
>.|TRBJ2-2|TRBV4-1|15|TRBD2
CASSRSLGRAGELFF
TGCGCCAGCAGCCGATCTCTAGGGAGGGCCGGGGAGCTGTTTTTT